This TCR beta chain was recorded in a study of blood T cell repertoires in COVID-19. Sequencing was performed with immunoSEQ multiplex PCR; in TCRdb, only in-frame clones are kept and a portion is missing. Here the sample spans about 97,000 clones, around 87% being singletons. From germline, CDR1 is SEHNR and CDR2 FQNEAQ (reference sequence). The CDR3 covers 15 residues. V dropped 5 bases and J dropped 2; count of bases not matched to a gene: 5. J is TRBJ2-1 and V is TRBV7-9; 8 bases map to TRBD2. Sequencing input: peripheral blood. The TCR originated in a human donor in a cohort sampled during active COVID-19. CDR3 in DNA: TGTGCCAGCAGCGCGAGCGGGAGTACCTACAATGAGCAGTTCTTC. As protein: CASSASGSTYNEQFF. The full variable domain, rest sourced from reference TRBV7-9 and TRBJ2-1, is DTGVSQNPRHKITKRGQNVTFRCDPISEHNRLYWYRQTLGQGPEFLTYFQNEAQLEKSRLLSDRFSAERPKGSFSTLEIQRTEQGDSAMYLCASSASGSTYNEQFFGPGTRLTVL.